This TCR beta chain was sequenced during a study of breast tumors, draining lymph nodes, adjacent tissues. TCRdb re-analysed the multiplex PCR reads in MiXCR, keeping a single row per CDR3 protein. The data hold 200,000 to 300,000 distinct CDR3 sequences, with over 25% observed a single time. Study conclusions and caveats: Tumor TCR diversity was below lymph nodes but above nontumor tissue.

This clonotype was detected only a few times. What it binds is not known. Breast cancer patients provided tissue from their axillary draining lymph nodes. The CDR3 totals 14 residues. The ends lost 7 bases at V and 4 bases at J; junction bases unmatched: 6. The V gene's germline CDR1 is MDHEN and CDR2 SYDVKM. Sequenced: axillary lymph node tissue. The source of this sequence is a female donor with breast cancer. Some clones in this sample may be carry-over from other donors' samples. The rearrangement joins TRBV28 to TRBJ2-7, with 11 nucleotides matching TRBD2. The chain's CDR3 is CASKVLAGGYEQYF. The CDR3 DNA follows: TGTGCCAGCAAGGTTCTAGCGGGAGGTTACGAGCAGTACTTC.